The rows below give T cell receptor beta chains drawn from one sample of a study of beta chain features in type 1 diabetes. TCRdb's table, derived via immunoSEQ multiplex PCR, lists solely in-frame clones and lacks some. Of 50,000 to 70,000 clones in the sample, 40% to 60% were seen once. The sample consisted of Tregs from blood. These receptor sequences come from a woman aged 40 to 50 with type 1 diabetes. Both conserved end residues are part of each CDR3. The D gene is left open where the match is weak. A clone size is listed for some rows: how often the clone was seen (once, few, many), or a class if it is expanded.

V gene: TRBV20-1
D gene: TRBD2
clone size: few
J gene: TRBJ2-7
CDR3 DNA: TGCAGTTCAGGACTAGCGGGAGTATCGTACTTC
CDR3 protein: CSSGLAGVSYF

V gene: TRBV7-2
D gene: NA
clone size: few
J gene: TRBJ2-5
CDR3 DNA: TGTGCCAGCAGCTCCCCGGTCAGGGAGACCCAGTACTTC
CDR3 protein: CASSSPVRETQYF

V gene: TRBV7-3
D gene: TRBD2
clone size: few
J gene: TRBJ2-4
CDR3 DNA: TGTGCCAGCAGCCCGACTAGCGGCAACATTCAGTACTTC
CDR3 protein: CASSPTSGNIQYF

V gene: TRBV9
D gene: TRBD1
clone size: few
J gene: TRBJ2-7
CDR3 DNA: TGTGCCAGCAGCTTCCGACAGGGATCGGACGAGCAGTACTTC
CDR3 protein: CASSFRQGSDEQYF

V gene: TRBV7-9
D gene: NA
clone size: NA
J gene: TRBJ1-4
CDR3 DNA: TGTGCCAGCAGCCCCCAACGGGTTGGAGAAAAACTGTTTTTT
CDR3 protein: CASSPQRVGEKLFF

V gene: TRBV5-1
D gene: NA
clone size: NA
J gene: TRBJ1-1
CDR3 DNA: TGCGCCAGCAGCGCCGGACAGTTCGGATCTGAAGCTTTCTTT
CDR3 protein: CASSAGQFGSEAFF

V gene: TRBV7-9
D gene: NA
clone size: NA
J gene: TRBJ1-4
CDR3 DNA: TGTGCCAGCAGCTTGGCAGGGAGGCGCGAAAAACTGTTTTTT
CDR3 protein: CASSLAGRREKLFF

V gene: TRBV21-1
D gene: NA
clone size: NA
J gene: TRBJ2-3
CDR3 DNA: TGTGCCAGCAGCATTAGTGGGCATATCTGCACAGATACGCAGTATTTT
CDR3 protein: CASSISGHICTDTQYF

V gene: TRBV5-1
D gene: NA
clone size: NA
J gene: TRBJ2-3
CDR3 DNA: TGCGCCAGCAGCATAGCGGACCGCACAGATACGCAGTATTTT
CDR3 protein: CASSIADRTDTQYF

V gene: TRBV19
D gene: NA
clone size: few
J gene: TRBJ2-6
CDR3 DNA: TGTGCCAGTAGTATACTCCGAGACTCTGGGGCCAACGTCCTGACTTTC
CDR3 protein: CASSILRDSGANVLTF

V gene: TRBV4-1
D gene: NA
clone size: NA
J gene: TRBJ2-3
CDR3 DNA: TGCGCCAGCAGCCAAAGCGTTGCGACCAACACAGATACGCAGTATTTT
CDR3 protein: CASSQSVATNTDTQYF

V gene: TRBV7-3
D gene: NA
clone size: NA
J gene: TRBJ1-1
CDR3 DNA: TGTGCCAGCAGCTTAACGGCGTCCGGAGACACTGAAGCTTTCTTT
CDR3 protein: CASSLTASGDTEAFF

V gene: TRBV11-2
D gene: NA
clone size: few
J gene: TRBJ1-1
CDR3 DNA: TGTGCCAGCAGTCCGGGTTTTTACACTGAAGCTTTCTTT
CDR3 protein: CASSPGFYTEAFF

V gene: TRBV6-5
D gene: TRBD1
clone size: NA
J gene: TRBJ2-7
CDR3 DNA: TGTGCCAGCAGTTTCCTATTGAGGGGGCAACCTCACGAGCAGTACTTC
CDR3 protein: CASSFLLRGQPHEQYF

V gene: TRBV11-1
D gene: NA
clone size: few
J gene: TRBJ2-1
CDR3 DNA: TGTGCCAGCAGCTTAGCGCCTTGGACTAACAACAATGAGCAGTTCTTC
CDR3 protein: CASSLAPWTNNNEQFF

V gene: TRBV5-1
D gene: TRBD1
clone size: once
J gene: TRBJ1-3
CDR3 DNA: TGCGCCAGCAGCTTCCGACAGGGGGATGGAAACACCATATATTTT
CDR3 protein: CASSFRQGDGNTIYF

V gene: TRBV19
D gene: NA
clone size: NA
J gene: TRBJ2-1
CDR3 DNA: TGTGCCAGTAGTCAACAGGGACGCTCCTACAATGAGCAGTTCTTC
CDR3 protein: CASSQQGRSYNEQFF

V gene: TRBV10-3
D gene: TRBD2
clone size: once
J gene: TRBJ2-7
CDR3 DNA: TGTGCCACCACCGGGGGAATAGCGGGGACCTACGGGCAGTACTTC
CDR3 protein: CATTGGIAGTYGQYF

V gene: TRBV7-2
D gene: NA
clone size: NA
J gene: TRBJ2-1
CDR3 DNA: TGTGCCAGCAGCTTAGAGTGGCAGACTAGTATCCGTGAGCAGTTCTTC
CDR3 protein: CASSLEWQTSIREQFF

V gene: TRBV5-6
D gene: TRBD1
clone size: NA
J gene: TRBJ1-1
CDR3 DNA: TGTGCCAGCAGCTTCCTGGACAGGGACACTGAAGCTTTCTTT
CDR3 protein: CASSFLDRDTEAFF

V gene: TRBV7-3
D gene: TRBD1
clone size: NA
J gene: TRBJ2-7
CDR3 DNA: TGTGCCAGCAGCCCTGCCGGGACAGCCGAGCAGTACTTC
CDR3 protein: CASSPAGTAEQYF

V gene: TRBV5-4
D gene: NA
clone size: NA
J gene: TRBJ2-1
CDR3 DNA: TGTGCCAGCAGCCTGGAGGGGGGGGCCACAACCCATGAGCAGTTCTTC
CDR3 protein: CASSLEGGATTHEQFF